This record concerns one T cell receptor beta chain sequence. Its antigen is not identified. The repertoire was sequenced with immunoSEQ multiplex PCR; TCRdb's copy has only in-frame clones and lacks some. Of 100,000 to 120,000 clones in the sample, 81% were seen once. These data come from a study of T cell responses to AZD1222 COVID-19 vaccine. General study findings and limits: With dominance at 160-218 and 743-854, vaccine-associated CD4 TCRs spanned spike. A mostly white British donor set with more females was recruited, and clonal diversity was possibly underestimated. Only 5 or 6 people who got AZD1222 tested seropositive at baseline.

From germline, CDR1 is LNHDA and CDR2 SQIVND (reference sequence). CDR3 length: 13 amino acids. Trimming pared 6 bases from V and 10 bases from J, leaving 13 bases between. The sequenced sample was peripheral blood, obtained on day 0 of AZD1222 vaccination. The receptor was isolated from an adult in good health. The chain joins TRBV19 to TRBJ1-6, with a possible D match to TRBD1 (5 bases). The CDR3 reads CASSSWGISPLHF. CDR3 sequence (DNA): TGTGCCAGTAGCAGCTGGGGGATCTCACCCCTCCACTTT.